This T cell receptor (beta chain) was captured in a study of blood T cells in healthy people across ages. Study as a whole: For every two T cells, template switching captured about one barcoded beta molecule. Whole-study results and caveats: As age increased, TCR beta diversity per million T cells fell in a roughly linear fashion.

There are 14 residues in the CDR3. J gave up 6 bases and V 5 bases, and 5 bases lay outside the gene matches. This clonotype was found a few times. Its specificity is unknown. The use of a sample-barcoded 5' primer and a J-beta primer mix characterized a second PCR of roughly 6 to 11 cycles. Every cDNA molecule carried a tag from a template-switch adaptor bearing 12 random nucleotides. Per-sample output comprised a minimum of 2.5 million paired-end reads containing CDR3. One entry per CDR3 protein results from TCRdb running MiXCR on the 5' RACE reads. This table has over 1,500,000 distinct CDR3 sequences, 39% appearing once.

The sequence came from a human donor in good health. The V gene is TRBV12-3 or TRBV12-4, the J gene TRBJ1-5, with TRBD1 matching over 9 bases. Specimen: blood. CDR3 loop: CASSQGQGSQPQHF. The CDR3 bases are TGTGCCAGCAGTCAGGGACAGGGCTCTCAGCCCCAGCATTTT.